This T cell receptor beta chain was captured by sequencing in a study of blood T cell repertoires in COVID-19. Produced via immunoSEQ multiplex PCR; TCRdb's table is partial and in-frame only. The sample includes more than 60,000 clones, around four fifths of them seen just once. The sample consisted of peripheral blood. This receptor was taken from a human donor in a cohort sampled during active COVID-19.

CDR3 nucleotides: TGTGCCAGCAGCTTTTTCAGGGAAAAAGGCTACACCTTC. Translation gives CASSFFREKGYTF. The chain links TRBV11-2 to TRBJ1-2; possibly TRBD1 for D (5 bases). This CDR3 is built from 13 residues. V was trimmed by 3 bases and J by 8 bases, leaving 13 bases between them. Germline-derived CDR1 and CDR2 are SGHAT and FQNNGV.